Shown below are 16 T cell receptor beta chains from a single sample sequenced in a study of identical twins. MiXCR, run by TCRdb on the 5' RACE reads, gives a single entry per CDR3 protein. In the table there are 450,000 to 650,000 distinct CDR3 sequences, roughly 15% of which are singletons. These sequences were also reported in another study, on yellow fever vaccine responses in identical twins.

Source material: CD4+ T cells sorted from blood. All receptors come from a woman under 30 in good health.

V gene TRBV5-1 combines with J gene TRBJ1-6, with D hard to call. V dropped 0 bases and J dropped 9 bases, with 10 bases sitting between them. The length of the CDR3 is 14 residues. The germline V gene has CDR1 SGHRS and CDR2 YFSETQ. The CDR3 nucleotides are TGCGCCAGCAGCTTGGGGGAAAGTGGTTCACCCCTCCACTTT. Amino acids: CASSLGESGSPLHF.

The genes are TRBV29-1 and TRBJ2-3, with a possible D match to TRBD2 (5 bases). CDR3 length: 16 amino acids. Germline V gene sequence: CDR1 SQVTM, CDR2 ANQGSEA. Trimming removed 0 bases from V and 2 bases from J, with 15 bases in between. This CDR3 reads CSVEDRRTSITDTQYF. CDR3 in DNA: TGCAGCGTTGAAGACCGCCGGACTTCTATCACAGATACGCAGTATTTT.

The sample holds a few counts of this clonotype. The V call is TRBV9, the J call TRBJ2-3, with 7 positions matching TRBD1. Germline values: CDR1 SGDLS, CDR2 YYNGEE. After removal of 2 bases from V and 6 bases from J, the junction contained 3 bases not matched to a gene. CDR3 length: 13 amino acids. As DNA, the CDR3 is TGTGCCAGCAGCGTGAGGGGGCTGGATACGCAGTATTTT. The encoded protein is CASSVRGLDTQYF.

CDR3 region: CASSPRMGDNEQFF. CDR3 DNA: TGTGCCAGCAGCCCCCGGATGGGGGACAATGAGCAGTTCTTC. The chain is built from TRBV12-3 or TRBV12-4 and TRBJ2-1; D is tentatively TRBD1 or TRBD2 (5 bases each). Deletions cut 6 bases from V and 5 bases from J, with 14 bases between. The CDR3 has 14 amino acids.

This clonotype turned up a few times. The CDR3 DNA is TGTGCTAGTGGCTTAACAGGGGTGAGCACTGAAGCTTTCTTT. Protein: CASGLTGVSTEAFF. The chain joins TRBV12-5 to TRBJ1-1; 7 bases line up with TRBD1. Germline V gives CDR1 LGHNT, CDR2 FRNRAP. This CDR3 has 14 amino acids. After removal of 6 bases from V and 4 bases from J, the junction contained 8 bases not matched to a gene. The whole variable domain, filled in from reference TRBV12-5 and TRBJ1-1, reads DARVTQTPRHKVTEMGQEVTMRCQPILGHNTVFWYRQTMMQGLELLAYFRNRAPLDDSGMPKDRFSAEMPDATLATLKIQPSEPRDSAVYFCASGLTGVSTEAFFGQGTRLTVV.

This clonotype was seen only a few times. The genes are TRBV12-3 or TRBV12-4 and TRBJ2-3; 8 bases fit TRBD2. CDR3 length: 14 amino acids. V was pared by 3 bases and J by 4 bases, with 3 bases of the junction left unmatched. CDR3 sequence reads: CASSFRGGPDTQYF. The CDR3 DNA is TGTGCCAGCAGTTTCCGGGGGGGGCCAGATACGCAGTATTTT.

The table lists this clonotype with a few counts. The chain joins TRBV6-1 to TRBJ2-1, with D possibly TRBD2 on 5 matching bases. Germline assignment: CDR1 MNHNS and CDR2 SASEGT. V was clipped by 6 bases and J by 3 bases, with 12 bases between them. The CDR3 extends over 14 amino acids. The CDR3 bases are TGTGCCAGCAGCCTTGCGGGTAACTACAATGAGCAGTTCTTC. This codes for CASSLAGNYNEQFF.

The DNA for the CDR3 is TGCAGCGTTGCTACTAGCGGGGGGGCGAACACCGGGGAGCTGTTTTTT. Protein product: CSVATSGGANTGELFF. The chain is built from TRBV29-1 and TRBJ2-2; TRBD2 matches 13 bases. The CDR3 runs 16 residues. V lost 4 bases and J lost 0; bases outside the gene matches: 2. Germline V gives CDR1 SQVTM, CDR2 ANQGSEA.

This clonotype occurred many times. The chain uses TRBV12-3 or TRBV12-4 and TRBJ2-1, with D hard to call. This CDR3 comprises 13 residues. Trimming pared 5 bases from V and 4 bases from J, leaving 9 bases between. The CDR3 protein is CASSLYSYNEQFF. In DNA form, the CDR3 reads TGTGCCAGCAGTCTGTATAGTTACAATGAGCAGTTCTTC.

The chain is built from TRBV10-3 and TRBJ2-2, with TRBD1 matching 7 bases. Germline trimming cut 5 bases from V and 4 bases from J; bases unmatched to any gene: 4. The CDR3 is 14 residues long. Germline loops: CDR1 ENHRY, CDR2 SYGVKD. CDR3 DNA sequence: TGTGCCATCAGTCGGGACAGATTCACCGGGGAGCTGTTTTTT. Protein sequence: CAISRDRFTGELFF.

This chain uses TRBV3-1 with TRBJ2-1, with TRBD2 matching over 9 bases. The CDR3 sequence is 16 residues long. Trimming at V came to 4 bases and at J to 6 bases, leaving 10 bases not matched to a gene. Germline CDR1 reads LGHDT; CDR2 reads YNNKEL (reference sequence). The CDR3 DNA is TGTGCCAGCAGCCTTCTCAGCGGGGGGAAAGGCAATGAGCAGTTCTTC. It encodes CASSLLSGGKGNEQFF.

This clonotype was detected a few times. The chain joins TRBV6-4 to TRBJ2-1; D is ambiguous. Trimming stripped 5 bases from V and 9 bases from J, with 17 bases between. Germline V lookup: CDR1 MRHNA, CDR2 SNTAGT. This CDR3 contains 14 residues. The chain's CDR3 is CASSPGPSHGEQFF. CDR3 in DNA: TGTGCCAGCAGTCCCGGGCCCTCTCACGGTGAGCAGTTCTTC.

Many counts were recorded for this clonotype. The chain combines TRBV5-1 with TRBJ2-1; 7 bases fit TRBD1. Germline CDR1 SGHRS, CDR2 YFSETQ. The ends lost 0 bases at V and 7 bases at J; junction bases unmatched: 4. The CDR3 is made up of 14 amino acids. The CDR3 here is CASSLGQGVNEQFF. DNA of the CDR3: TGCGCCAGCAGCTTGGGACAGGGTGTGAATGAGCAGTTCTTC.

As regards this clonotype: A clone one base away is much larger, so this may be a read error. This sequence joins TRBV29-1 and TRBJ2-7; TRBD1 matches 10 bases. CDR3 length: 14 residues. Germline lookup yields CDR1 SQVTM and CDR2 ANQGSEA. Unmatched junction bases numbered 13, after V lost 4 bases and J lost 10 bases. The CDR3, as DNA: TGCAGCGTTGTGAAGGGACAGGGGCTCGGTGATCAGTACTTC. This sequence encodes CSVVKGQGLGDQYF.

The V and J genes are TRBV7-2 and TRBJ2-3; TRBD2 matches at 11 bases. The CDR3 contains 16 residues. CDR1 is SGHTA and CDR2 is FQGNSA in the germline V gene. The V and J ends lost 2 bases and 6 bases, in that order; junction bases with no gene match: 7. CDR3 sequence: CASSLLAGGTVDTQYF. The CDR3 DNA follows: TGTGCCAGCAGCTTACTAGCGGGAGGTACTGTCGATACGCAGTATTTT. The variable domain in full, completed from reference TRBV7-2 and TRBJ2-3, reads GAGVSQSPSNKVTEKGKDVELRCDPISGHTALYWYRQSLGQGLEFLIYFQGNSAPDKSGLPSDRFSAERTGGSVSTLTIQRTQQEDSAVYLCASSLLAGGTVDTQYFGPGTRLTVL.

The chain employs TRBV6-1 and TRBJ1-5, with 7 bases that match TRBD1. The germline V gene has CDR1 MNHNS and CDR2 SASEGT. The CDR3 spans 14 residues. After removal of 4 bases from V and 5 bases from J, the junction contained 5 bases not matched to a gene. The CDR3 is CASSGRQGHQPQHF. The CDR3, as DNA: TGTGCCAGCAGTGGTCGACAGGGTCATCAGCCCCAGCATTTT.